This T cell receptor (beta chain) was sequenced for a study of T cell responses to AZD1222 COVID-19 vaccine. Assay used: immunoSEQ multiplex PCR; TCRdb lists only in-frame clones, some missing. The sample holds 130,000 or so clones, more than 85% seen once. V was trimmed by 4 bases and J by 15 bases, leaving 19 bases between them. The CDR3 consists of 13 residues. Sequenced here: peripheral blood, sampled 28 days after the second AZD1222 dose. The source is an adult who received the AZD1222 COVID-19 vaccine. The V and J genes are TRBV12-3 or TRBV12-4 and TRBJ2-1, with D possibly being TRBD2 (6 bases). The CDR3 spells CASSSGERQTRFF. CDR3 bases: TGTGCCAGCAGTTCGGGGGAGAGACAGACCAGGTTCTTC.